What follows describes a single T cell receptor beta chain. The sample comes from a study of CD8 T cells in Susac syndrome. The RNA input was about 0.45 to 1 ug, and it was reverse transcribed with random hexamers. It was immunoSEQ multiplex PCR that amplified TCR beta CDR3 across 54 Vbeta and 13 Jbeta. TCRdb ran MiXCR on the immunoSEQ multiplex PCR reads and lists one entry per CDR3 protein. The sample has fewer than 300,000 distinct CDR3 sequences, 70% to 90% seen once. The germline V and J ends were trimmed by 5 bases and 5 bases, with 8 bases remaining between them. Germline values: CDR1 MNHEY, CDR2 SMNVEV (reference sequence). This CDR3 has 12 amino acids.

The source is a human donor with multiple sclerosis. The chain carries TRBV27 and TRBJ2-3, with D uncertain. Sequencing was performed on CD8+ T cells from PBMCs. The CDR3 DNA reads TGTGCCAGCAGTCCCGGGCTAGATACGCAGTATTTT. Amino acid sequence: CASSPGLDTQYF.